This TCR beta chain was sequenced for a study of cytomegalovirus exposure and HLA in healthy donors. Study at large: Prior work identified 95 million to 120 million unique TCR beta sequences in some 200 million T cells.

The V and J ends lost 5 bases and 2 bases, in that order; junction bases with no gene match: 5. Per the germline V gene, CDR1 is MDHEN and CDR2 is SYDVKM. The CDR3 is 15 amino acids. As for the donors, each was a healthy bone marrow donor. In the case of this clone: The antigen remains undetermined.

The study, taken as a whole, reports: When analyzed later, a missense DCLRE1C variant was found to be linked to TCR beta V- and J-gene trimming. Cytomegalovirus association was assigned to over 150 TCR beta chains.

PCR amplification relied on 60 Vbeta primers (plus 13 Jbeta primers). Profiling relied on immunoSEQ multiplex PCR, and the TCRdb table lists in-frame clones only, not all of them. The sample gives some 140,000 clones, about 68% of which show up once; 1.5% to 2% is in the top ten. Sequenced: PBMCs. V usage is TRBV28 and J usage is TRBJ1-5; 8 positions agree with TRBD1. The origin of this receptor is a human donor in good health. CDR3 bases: TGTGCCAGCAGTCCGACAGGGGCGCGCAATCAGCCCCAGCATTTT. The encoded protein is CASSPTGARNQPQHF.